The 9 T cell receptor beta chains in this list originate from one sample, sequenced in a study of blood T cells in healthy people across ages. Then a second PCR, running roughly 7 to 11 cycles, was carried out with a sample-barcoded 5' primer and a J-beta primer mix. From the 5' RACE reads, TCRdb called clonotypes with MiXCR, one entry per CDR3 protein. The data show about 620,000 distinct CDR3 sequences, with 52% seen just once and about 13% held by the top ten. The material sequenced was blood. These receptors originate from a woman aged 80 or older in good health.

The rearrangement joins TRBV6-5 to TRBJ2-5, with 9 positions matching TRBD1. Losses at the gene ends were 6 bases for V and 11 bases for J; bases not matched to a gene: 10. The germline gives CDR1 MNHEY, CDR2 SVGAGI. CDR3 size: 13 residues. CDR3 amino acids: CASRGQGYNEQYF. CDR3 coding DNA: TGTGCCAGCAGGGGACAGGGATACAATGAGCAGTACTTC.

J is TRBJ2-5 and V is TRBV5-5, with TRBD1 as a possible D gene (6 bases). The CDR3 loop spans 14 amino acids. Germline loops: CDR1 SGHKS, CDR2 YYEKEE (reference sequence). V dropped 0 bases and J dropped 11 bases, with 17 bases sitting between them. In nucleotides, the CDR3 is TGTGCCAGCAGCTTGGATACCCAGGGGCAGATTCAGTACTTC. The encoded protein is CASSLDTQGQIQYF.

The chain is built from TRBV20-1 and TRBJ2-7, with D unresolved. V was trimmed by 2 bases and J by 3 bases, leaving 5 bases between them. The CDR3 contains 11 residues. Germline V lookup: CDR1 DFQATT, CDR2 SNEGSKA (reference sequence). CDR3 in amino acids: CSARPHYEQYF. CDR3 sequence (DNA): TGCAGTGCTAGACCCCACTACGAGCAGTACTTC.

The chain links TRBV12-3 or TRBV12-4 to TRBJ2-2, with 12 bases that match TRBD1. V lost 6 bases to trimming and J lost 7 bases; unmatched junction nucleotides: 9. There are 16 residues in the CDR3. The CDR3 DNA sequence: TGTGCCAGCAGGAAACGGGACAGGGGGCCTAGCGGGGAGCTGTTTTTT. It is translated as CASRKRDRGPSGELFF.

Concerning this clonotype: A much larger clone lies one base from this, so it may be a read error. The rearrangement links TRBV6-6 to TRBJ1-5; 10 nucleotides align to TRBD1. The V gene's germline CDR1 is MNHNY and CDR2 SVGAGI (reference sequence). This CDR3 comprises 15 residues. This CDR3 reads CASSSFDRGLQPQNF. CDR3 DNA sequence: TGTGCCAGCAGTTCCTTTGACAGGGGGCTTCAGCCCCAGAATTTT.

This clonotype was seen ten or more times. This rearrangement joins TRBV24-1 to TRBJ2-1; D is unresolved. This CDR3 is 14 amino acids long. Per the germline V gene, CDR1 is KGHDR and CDR2 is SFDVKD. Between the trimmed V and J ends, which lost 3 bases and 0 bases, there was a span of 5 bases. The CDR3 DNA follows: TGTGCCACCAGTGATCATAGCTCCTACAATGAGCAGTTCTTC. Protein sequence: CATSDHSSYNEQFF.

A remark on this clonotype: Possible read error: a much larger clone is one base away. V usage is TRBV5-1 and J usage is TRBJ2-7; TRBD1 matches at 7 bases. The length of the CDR3 is 15 residues. The germline CDR1 and CDR2 sequences are SGHRS and YFSETQ. J was trimmed by 7 bases and V by 4 bases; bases with no gene match: 14. The CDR3 loop is CASSPQGQTIWEQYF. Here the CDR3 DNA reads TGCGCCAGCAGCCCCCAGGGACAGACTATCTGGGAGCAGTACTTC. Together with reference TRBV5-1 and TRBJ2-7, the CDR3 gives the full variable domain: KAGVTQTPRYLIKTRGQQVTLSCSPISGHRSVSWYQQTPGQGLQFLFEYFSETQRNKGNFPGRFSGRQFSNSRSEMNVSTLELGDSALYLCASSPQGQTIWEQYFGPGTRLTVT.

The V and J genes are TRBV28 and TRBJ2-7, with 8 bases aligning to TRBD1. With the DNA end fitting TRBJ2-4 better, the J assignment may be wrong. Germline V lookup: CDR1 MDHEN, CDR2 SYDVKM. This CDR3 is built from 15 residues. CDR3 residues: CASSSTGVVRGIQYF. As DNA, the CDR3 is TGTGCCAGCAGTTCGACAGGGGTGGTGCGGGGCATTCAGTACTTC.

The V and J genes are TRBV20-1 and TRBJ1-2; tentative D call: TRBD1 (6 bases). V was pared by 4 bases and J by 7 bases, with 19 bases between. The CDR3 has 14 residues. Germline V gene data show CDR1 as DFQATT and CDR2 as SNEGSKA (reference sequence). This chain's CDR3 is CSANSAGVLGGYTF. The CDR3 bases are TGCAGTGCTAACAGCGCAGGGGTCTTAGGTGGCTACACCTTC.